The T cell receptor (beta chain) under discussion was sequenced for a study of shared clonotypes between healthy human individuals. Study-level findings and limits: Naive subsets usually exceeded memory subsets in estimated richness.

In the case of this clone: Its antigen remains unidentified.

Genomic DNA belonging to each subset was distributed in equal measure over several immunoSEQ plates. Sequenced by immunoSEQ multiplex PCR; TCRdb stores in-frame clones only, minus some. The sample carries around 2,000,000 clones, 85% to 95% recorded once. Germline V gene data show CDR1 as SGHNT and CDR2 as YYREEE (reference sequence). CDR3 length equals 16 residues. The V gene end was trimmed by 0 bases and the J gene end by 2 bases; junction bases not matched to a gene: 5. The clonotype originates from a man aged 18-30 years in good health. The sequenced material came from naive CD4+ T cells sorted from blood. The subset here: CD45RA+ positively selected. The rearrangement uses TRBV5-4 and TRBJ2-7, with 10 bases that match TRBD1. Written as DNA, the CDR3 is TGTGCCAGCAGCTTGGGGGCGGGACAGGGGCCCTACGAGCAGTACTTC. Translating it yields CASSLGAGQGPYEQYF.